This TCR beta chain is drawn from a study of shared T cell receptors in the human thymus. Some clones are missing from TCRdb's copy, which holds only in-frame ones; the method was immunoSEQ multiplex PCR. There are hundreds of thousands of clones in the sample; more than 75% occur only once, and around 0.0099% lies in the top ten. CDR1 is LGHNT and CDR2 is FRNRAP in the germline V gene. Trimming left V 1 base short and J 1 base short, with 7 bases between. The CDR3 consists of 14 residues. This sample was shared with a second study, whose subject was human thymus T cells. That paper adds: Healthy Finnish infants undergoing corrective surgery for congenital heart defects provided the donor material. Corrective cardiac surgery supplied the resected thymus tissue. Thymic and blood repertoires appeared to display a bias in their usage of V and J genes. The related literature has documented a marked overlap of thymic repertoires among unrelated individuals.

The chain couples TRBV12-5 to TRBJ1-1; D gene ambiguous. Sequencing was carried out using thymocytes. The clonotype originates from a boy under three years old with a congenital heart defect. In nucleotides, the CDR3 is TGTGCTAGTGGTTTGGGAGAGTGGAACACTGAAGCTTTCTTT. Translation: CASGLGEWNTEAFF.